This T cell receptor beta chain was retrieved from a study of regulatory T cells in long-lasting Graves disease. Study overall: Patients with persistent Graves' disease had over 5 years of antithyroid drugs and persistent TSH receptor antibodies.

Germline CDR1 is MDHEN and CDR2 is SYDVKM. This CDR3 contains 17 residues. The V and J ends lost 4 bases and 4 bases, in that order; junction bases with no gene match: 6. Libraries of TCR beta came from iRepertoire HTBI primers plus Arm-PCR of CDR3 regions. In the authors' workflow: Overall, samples carried approximately 60 TRBV and around 13 TRBJ segments. TCRdb passed the multiplex PCR reads through MiXCR, listing each CDR3 protein once. V and J calls and clone size were set by TCRdb, not the authors. The sample lists about 290,000 distinct CDR3 sequences; around a fifth were seen once. Study observations and caveats: Repertoires from persistent disease leaned toward TRBV28, TRBJ1-2 and TRBJ2-5.

As for this clonotype: Its specificity is unknown.

The time point denotes: persistent/refractory GD, antithyroid drugs over 5 years with positive TRAb. After RNA was extracted from PBMCs, the TCR library was made from it. Patients met American Thyroid Association criteria for Graves' disease. The rearrangement links TRBV28 to TRBJ2-3, with 15 positions matching TRBD2. Source: peripheral blood mononuclear cells (PBMCs), taken when the disease was refractory, from a patient treated with antithyroid drugs. The origin of this receptor is a female donor with Graves disease. CDR3 sequence: CASSSRTSGRAPDTQYF. In DNA form, the CDR3 reads TGTGCCAGCAGTTCACGGACTAGCGGGAGGGCCCCAGATACGCAGTATTTT.